This TCR beta chain emerged from a study of T cells in Graves' hyperthyroidism and ophthalmopathy (dated by TCRdb to the late 2010s). Regarding the study in general: Peripheral blood samples were taken at initial diagnosis, before any treatment was given. To identify distinguishing TCR V-J signatures, a discovery cohort of 100 or so patients was used, comprising 40 to 45 with Graves' ophthalmopathy and 57 with stable Graves' hyperthyroidism. An independent validation cohort of under 20 hyperthyroidism patients and some 15 patients who later progressed to ophthalmopathy tested prospective prediction of ophthalmopathy. The roughly 90 discovery patients were divided at random into training and test sets in a 7:3 ratio. Thyroid tissue and blood T-cell repertoires from about six Graves' hyperthyroidism patients were also compared in the study. Following sampling, methimazole starting at 30 mg daily was given to hyperthyroidism patients, and high-dose intravenous methylprednisolone was given to ophthalmopathy patients. The paper reports TCR Vbeta CDR3 sequencing of roughly 140 peripheral blood samples: around 45 ophthalmopathy, fewer than 80 hyperthyroidism and about 17 progressor patients. What the work shows at the level of the full study, not this receptor alone: In validation, the model predicted progression to ophthalmopathy a median of around six months before onset, with about 64% sensitivity and 72.22% specificity. No statistical method was used to fix the sample size in advance, and group allocation was not hidden from the investigators. Ophthalmopathy was separated from stable hyperthyroidism by a 13 V-J signature model, with 85% to 90% sensitivity and roughly 84% specificity obtained in cross-validation and 80%/75% obtained in testing. Most expanded thyroid clonotypes (frequency above 0.001) were also detected in blood, a finding suggesting that blood repertoires may reflect thyroid immune responses.

Many counts were recorded for this clonotype. Its recognized antigen is unknown. The record has no base qualities; no much larger clone is one base away. The TCR beta CDR3 regions were amplified from RNA transcripts. A first-round RT-PCR of the TCR CDR3 used the HTBI primer set with the Qiagen OneStep RT-PCR kit. Libraries were constructed in a second round of multiplex PCR, after which size selection and purification were performed. Sequencing of the libraries was done on an Illumina HiSeq2000 using paired-end 100 bp reads. On the study's bioinformatics: SOAPnuke was used to process the raw data, with reads discarded if the reads contained adapters or uncalled bases, had a mean Phred below 15, or lacked an exact constant-primer or identifier match. COPE v1.2.5 was used to merge high-quality paired reads, and clonotypes were defined as unique nucleotide sequences. Clonotypes were aligned to IMGT TRBV, TRBD and TRBJ reference segments using MiTCR v1.1. Analysis was restricted to V-J combinations with a frequency above 0.0001, which covered 98% to 99.2% of repertoires. A TCS score was defined as the ratio of F50 (clonal expansion) to E x V (chaos), with BLOSUM62-based TCRdist applied between CDR3 peptides within each V-J. Welch's t-statistics and random forest reduced fewer than 600 V-J features to under 15, which were used in a naive Bayes classifier (R e1071). The Morisita-Horn index was used to measure how similar the thyroid and blood repertoires were. TCRdb redid the processing of the public reads, applying fastp at Q25 and MiXCR, and retained in-frame beta chains. Entries are consolidated by CDR3 protein sequence, retaining the most common genes and DNA. The V and J calls were determined by TCRdb, not by the authors. Within this sample are approximately 600,000 distinct CDR3 sequences, with about 15% of them counted one time only. The ten largest clones take up 3.5% to 4.5% of the sample.

Ophthalmopathy patients had moderately to severely active disease, with a Clinical Activity Score of 3 or more, a NOSPECS grade of 4 or more, and a disease duration of less than 3 months. The study excluded patients with uncontrolled infections, other autoimmune diseases, pregnancy or lactation. Diagnoses were established on the basis of clinical symptoms, serum thyroxine and TRAb, thyroid ultrasound, and orbital computed tomography. PBMCs were separated from approximately 10 ml of fresh peripheral blood using Ficoll-Paque density gradient centrifugation. Trizol reagent was used to extract total RNA, and RNA quality was then checked on an Agilent 2100 Bioanalyzer. The source is a woman between 40 and 50 years old with Graves' ophthalmopathy. The specimen sequenced was blood.

The CDR3 protein: CASSYHPSTDTQYF. Here is the DNA: TGTGCCAGCAGTTACCACCCTTCTACAGATACGCAGTATTTT. The rearrangement joined TRBV6-2 or TRBV6-3 to TRBJ2-3, with no confidently assigned D gene. The germline V gene gives CDR1 as MNHEY and CDR2 as SVGEGT. Spanning cysteine to phenylalanine, the CDR3 consists of 14 amino acids. Of all the DNA, just the CDR3 is kept, 42 bases in frame from base 1. A distance of 9 bases separates the germline ends of V and J, which lose 2 bases and 3 bases respectively.